This TCR beta chain was observed in a study of T cells in Graves' hyperthyroidism and ophthalmopathy. Authors of the study amplified TCR beta CDR3 regions from RNA transcripts. First-round RT-PCR with HTBI primers amplified the TCR CDR3 region. TCRdb called the multiplex PCR reads again in MiXCR, with one record for every CDR3 protein. The profile shows 250,000 to 350,000 distinct CDR3 sequences, about 15% of them singletons. The CDR3 covers 12 residues. V was trimmed by 11 bases and J by 3 bases, leaving 13 bases between them. The germline CDR1 and CDR2 sequences are ENHRY and SYGVKD. This clonotype has a handful of counts.

The sample comprised blood. The chain combines TRBV10-3 with TRBJ1-1; D possibly corresponds to TRBD1 (5 bases). This clonotype originated in a woman in her sixties with Graves' ophthalmopathy. Here the CDR3 DNA reads TGTGCCTCAACCCCGGGGGACACTGAAGCTTTCTTT. Residues: CASTPGDTEAFF.